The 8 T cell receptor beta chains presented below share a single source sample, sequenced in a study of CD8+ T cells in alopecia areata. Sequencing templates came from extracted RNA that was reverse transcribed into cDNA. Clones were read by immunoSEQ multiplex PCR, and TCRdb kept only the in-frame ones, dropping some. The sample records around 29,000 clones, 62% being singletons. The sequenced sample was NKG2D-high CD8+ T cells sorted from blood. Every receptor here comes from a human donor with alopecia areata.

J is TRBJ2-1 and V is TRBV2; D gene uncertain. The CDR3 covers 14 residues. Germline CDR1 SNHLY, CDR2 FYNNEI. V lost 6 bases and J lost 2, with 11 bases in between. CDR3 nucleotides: TGTGCCAGCAGGGGTAGTACGACCTACAATGAGCAGTTCTTC. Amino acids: CASRGSTTYNEQFF.

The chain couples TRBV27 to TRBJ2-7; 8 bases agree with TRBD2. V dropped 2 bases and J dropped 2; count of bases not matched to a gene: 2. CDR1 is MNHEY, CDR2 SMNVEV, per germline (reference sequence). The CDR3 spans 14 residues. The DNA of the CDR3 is TGTGCCAGCAGTTTAAATAGCGGGACCTACGAGCAGTACTTC. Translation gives CASSLNSGTYEQYF.

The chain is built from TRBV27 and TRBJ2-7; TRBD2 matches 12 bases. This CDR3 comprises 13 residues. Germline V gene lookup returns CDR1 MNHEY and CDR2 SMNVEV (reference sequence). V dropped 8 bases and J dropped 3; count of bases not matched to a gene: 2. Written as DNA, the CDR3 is TGTGCCAGCCGACTAGCGGGAGTCTACGAGCAGTACTTC. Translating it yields CASRLAGVYEQYF.

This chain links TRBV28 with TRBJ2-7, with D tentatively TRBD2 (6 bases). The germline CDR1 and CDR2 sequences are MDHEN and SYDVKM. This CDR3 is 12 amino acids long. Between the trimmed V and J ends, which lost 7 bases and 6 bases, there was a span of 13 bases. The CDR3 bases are TGTGCCAGCAACGGGGGATTGGTCGAGCAGTACTTC. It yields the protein CASNGGLVEQYF.

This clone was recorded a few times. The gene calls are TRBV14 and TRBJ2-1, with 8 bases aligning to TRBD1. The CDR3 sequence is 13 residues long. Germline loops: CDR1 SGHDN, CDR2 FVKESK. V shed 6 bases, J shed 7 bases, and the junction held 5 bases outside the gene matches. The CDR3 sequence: CASRWTGTNEQFF. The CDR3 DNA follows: TGTGCCAGCAGATGGACAGGGACTAATGAGCAGTTCTTC.

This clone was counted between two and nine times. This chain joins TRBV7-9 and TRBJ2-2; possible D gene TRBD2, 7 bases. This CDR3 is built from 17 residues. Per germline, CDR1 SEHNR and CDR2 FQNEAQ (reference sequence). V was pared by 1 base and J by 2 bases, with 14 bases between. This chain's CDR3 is CASSLEDGGLNTGELFF. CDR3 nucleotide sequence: TGTGCCAGCAGCTTAGAGGACGGGGGGCTTAACACCGGGGAGCTGTTTTTT.

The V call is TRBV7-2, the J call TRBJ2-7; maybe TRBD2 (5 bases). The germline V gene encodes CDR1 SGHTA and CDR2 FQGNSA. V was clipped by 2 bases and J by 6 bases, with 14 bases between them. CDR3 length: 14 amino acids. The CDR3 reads CASSLSPNSGEQYF. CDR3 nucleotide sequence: TGTGCCAGCAGCTTATCCCCGAACAGCGGCGAGCAGTACTTC.

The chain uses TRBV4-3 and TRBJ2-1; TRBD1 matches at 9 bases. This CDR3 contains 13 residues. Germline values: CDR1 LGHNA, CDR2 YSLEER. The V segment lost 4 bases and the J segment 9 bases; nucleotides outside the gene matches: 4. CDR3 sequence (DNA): TGCGCCAGCAGCCGGACAGGGGACGGTGAGCAGTTCTTC. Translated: CASSRTGDGEQFF.